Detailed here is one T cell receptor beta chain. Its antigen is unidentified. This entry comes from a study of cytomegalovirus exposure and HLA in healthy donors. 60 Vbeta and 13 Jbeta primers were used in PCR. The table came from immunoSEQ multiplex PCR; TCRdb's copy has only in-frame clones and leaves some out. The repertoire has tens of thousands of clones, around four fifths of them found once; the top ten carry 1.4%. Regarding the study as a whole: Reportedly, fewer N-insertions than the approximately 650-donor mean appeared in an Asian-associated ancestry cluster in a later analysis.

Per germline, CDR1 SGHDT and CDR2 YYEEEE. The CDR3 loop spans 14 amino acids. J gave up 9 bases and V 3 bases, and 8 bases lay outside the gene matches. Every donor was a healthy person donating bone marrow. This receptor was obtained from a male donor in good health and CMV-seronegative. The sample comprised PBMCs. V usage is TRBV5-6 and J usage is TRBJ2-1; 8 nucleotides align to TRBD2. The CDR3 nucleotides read TGTGCCAGCAGCTCGAGCGGGGGCTACGGTGAGCAGTTCTTC. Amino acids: CASSSSGGYGEQFF.